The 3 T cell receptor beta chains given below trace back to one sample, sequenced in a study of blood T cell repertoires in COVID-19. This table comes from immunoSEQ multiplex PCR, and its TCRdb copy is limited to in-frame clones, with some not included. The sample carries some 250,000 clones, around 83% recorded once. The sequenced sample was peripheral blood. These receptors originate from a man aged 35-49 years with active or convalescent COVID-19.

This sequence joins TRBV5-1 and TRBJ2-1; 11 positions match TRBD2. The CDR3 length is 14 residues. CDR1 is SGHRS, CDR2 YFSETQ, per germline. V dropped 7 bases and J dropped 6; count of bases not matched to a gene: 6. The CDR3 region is CASLAGGPGNEQFF. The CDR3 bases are TGCGCCAGCTTAGCGGGAGGGCCAGGCAATGAGCAGTTCTTC.

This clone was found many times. In nucleotides, the CDR3 is TGTGCCAGCAGCTTACGGGGACAGGGGGCGAACACTGAAGCTTTCTTT. Translation: CASSLRGQGANTEAFF. The chain recombines TRBV13 with TRBJ1-1; 12 bases are shared with TRBD1. The CDR3 has 16 residues. J was trimmed by 1 base and V by 2 bases; bases with no gene match: 2. Germline CDR1 is PRHDT and CDR2 is FYEKMQ (reference sequence).

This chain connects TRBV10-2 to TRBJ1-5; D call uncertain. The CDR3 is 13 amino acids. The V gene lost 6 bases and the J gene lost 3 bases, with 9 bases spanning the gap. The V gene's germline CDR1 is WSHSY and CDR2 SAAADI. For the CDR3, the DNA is TGCGCCAGCAGGGCCGGGATCAATCAGCCCCAGCATTTT. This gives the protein CASRAGINQPQHF.